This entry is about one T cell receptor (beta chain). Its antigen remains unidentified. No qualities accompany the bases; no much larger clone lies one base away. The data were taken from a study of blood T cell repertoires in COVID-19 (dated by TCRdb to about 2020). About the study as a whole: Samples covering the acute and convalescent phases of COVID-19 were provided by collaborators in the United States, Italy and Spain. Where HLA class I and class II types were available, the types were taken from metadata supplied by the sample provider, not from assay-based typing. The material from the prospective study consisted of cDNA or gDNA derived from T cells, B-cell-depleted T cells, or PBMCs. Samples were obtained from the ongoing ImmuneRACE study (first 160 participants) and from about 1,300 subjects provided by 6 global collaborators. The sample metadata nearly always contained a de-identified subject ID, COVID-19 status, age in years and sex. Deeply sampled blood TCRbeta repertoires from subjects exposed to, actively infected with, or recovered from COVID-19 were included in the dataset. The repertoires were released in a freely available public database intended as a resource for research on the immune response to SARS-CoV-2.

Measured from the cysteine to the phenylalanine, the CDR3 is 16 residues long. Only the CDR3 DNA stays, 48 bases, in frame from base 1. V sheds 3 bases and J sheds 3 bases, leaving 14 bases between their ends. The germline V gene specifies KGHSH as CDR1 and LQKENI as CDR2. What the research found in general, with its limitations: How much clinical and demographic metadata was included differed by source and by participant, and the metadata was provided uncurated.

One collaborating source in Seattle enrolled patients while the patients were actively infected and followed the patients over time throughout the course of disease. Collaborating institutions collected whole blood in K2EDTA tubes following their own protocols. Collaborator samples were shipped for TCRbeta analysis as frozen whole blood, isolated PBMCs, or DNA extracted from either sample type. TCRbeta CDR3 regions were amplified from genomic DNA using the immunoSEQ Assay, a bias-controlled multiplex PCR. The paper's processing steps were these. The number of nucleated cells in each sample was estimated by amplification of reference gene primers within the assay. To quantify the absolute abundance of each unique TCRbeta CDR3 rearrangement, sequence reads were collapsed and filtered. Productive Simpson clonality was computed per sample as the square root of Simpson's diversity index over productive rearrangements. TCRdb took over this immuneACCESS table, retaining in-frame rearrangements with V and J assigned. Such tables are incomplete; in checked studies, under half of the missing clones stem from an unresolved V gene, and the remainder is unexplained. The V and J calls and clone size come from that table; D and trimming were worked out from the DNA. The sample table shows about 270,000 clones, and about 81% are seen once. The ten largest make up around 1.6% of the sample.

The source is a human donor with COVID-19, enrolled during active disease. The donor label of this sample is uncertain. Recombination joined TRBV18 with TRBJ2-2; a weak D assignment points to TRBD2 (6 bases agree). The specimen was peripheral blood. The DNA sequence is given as TGTGCCAGCTCACCCTTTCAGCCGGGGGACACCGGGGAGCTGTTTTTT. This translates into CASSPFQPGDTGELFF.